This T cell receptor (beta chain) appears in the sequencing data of a study of T cells after yellow fever vaccination. V trimming: 7 bases; J trimming: 5 bases; junction bases outside the gene matches: 13. There are 17 residues in the CDR3. TCRdb re-called the 5' RACE reads through MiXCR, storing one row per CDR3 protein. Among roughly 250,000 distinct CDR3 sequences listed, 10% to 15% were seen once. The sequence derives from a man in his thirties or forties who received the YFV17D yellow fever vaccine. Here the sequenced sample was CD4+ T cells sorted from PBMCs, taken 45 days after the yellow fever booster vaccination. The chain joins TRBV12-3 or TRBV12-4 to TRBJ2-2, with TRBD2 identical over 10 bases. CDR3 nucleotides: TGTGCCAGCACCAAACGGACTAGCGGTTTGGGTACCGGGGAGCTGTTTTTT. Translation: CASTKRTSGLGTGELFF.